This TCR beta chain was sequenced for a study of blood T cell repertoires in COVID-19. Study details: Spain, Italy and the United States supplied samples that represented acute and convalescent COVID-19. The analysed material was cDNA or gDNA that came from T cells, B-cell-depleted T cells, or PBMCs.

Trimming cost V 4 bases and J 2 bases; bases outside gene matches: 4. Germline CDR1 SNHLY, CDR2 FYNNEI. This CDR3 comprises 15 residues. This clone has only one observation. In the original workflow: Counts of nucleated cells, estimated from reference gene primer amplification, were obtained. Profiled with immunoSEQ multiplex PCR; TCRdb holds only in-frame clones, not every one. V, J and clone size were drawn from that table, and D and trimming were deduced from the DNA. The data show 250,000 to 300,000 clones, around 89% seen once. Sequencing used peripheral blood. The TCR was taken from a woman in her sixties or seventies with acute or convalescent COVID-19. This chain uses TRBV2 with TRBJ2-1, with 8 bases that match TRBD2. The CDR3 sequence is CASSVSGGAYNEQFF. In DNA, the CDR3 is TGTGCCAGCAGTGTGAGCGGGGGAGCCTACAATGAGCAGTTCTTC.